Below are 12 T cell receptor beta chains sequenced from a single sample in a study of CD8+ T cells in alopecia areata (dated by TCRdb to between 2018 and 2020). Libraries were constructed by the immunoSEQ multiplex PCR assay. RNA was extracted from all samples and reverse transcribed into cDNA as template for TCR sequencing. TCRdb carries this immuneACCESS record with in-frame sequences only. Its versions omit some clonotypes, under half of them owing to an unresolved V gene in the studies checked, with the rest unexplained. This sample holds about 200,000 clones; 45% to 70% were observed only once. Under 5% of the sample is in the top ten clones. Sequenced sample: CD8+ T cells sorted from blood. The receptor source for this set is a human donor in good health.

This clone was observed a handful of times. J is TRBJ2-3 and V is TRBV2; 7 bases map to TRBD1. Looked up from germline, CDR1 is SNHLY and CDR2 is FYNNEI. V shed 4 bases, J shed 4 bases, and the junction held 11 bases outside the gene matches. The length of the CDR3 is 16 residues. The CDR3 bases are TGTGCCAGCAGTGGTGACAGGGAAGGGCTCGCAGATACGCAGTATTTT. Residues: CASSGDREGLADTQYF.

To note about this clone: This same CDR3 is encoded by further DNA sequences in the sample. V usage is TRBV29-1 and J usage is TRBJ1-2; D perhaps matches TRBD1 (6 bases). This CDR3 has 11 amino acids. Germline values: CDR1 SQVTM, CDR2 ANQGSEA. Trimming pared 6 bases from V and 3 bases from J, leaving 8 bases between. The CDR3 sequence is CSVRTDYGYTF. CDR3 sequence (DNA): TGCAGCGTCCGGACAGACTATGGCTACACCTTC.

The chain uses TRBV18 and TRBJ2-7; D gene unclear. Germline CDR1 reads KGHSH; CDR2 reads LQKENI. This CDR3 spans 15 amino acids. The V end lost 2 bases, the J end lost 2 bases, and 13 bases lay between the germline ends. The CDR3 loop is CASSPGSGSTYEQYF. The CDR3 DNA sequence: TGTGCCAGCTCACCAGGGTCAGGATCAACCTACGAGCAGTACTTC.

This chain joins TRBV7-9 and TRBJ1-2; D might be TRBD1 (5 bases). The CDR3 is 15 amino acids. Germline CDR1 reads SEHNR; CDR2 reads FQNEAQ (reference sequence). The ends were cut back, 7 bases at V and 1 base at J, with 16 bases in the middle. This CDR3 is CASTGPHSRNYGYTF. In DNA, the CDR3 is TGTGCCAGCACGGGACCACACTCGCGTAACTATGGCTACACCTTC.

CDR3 nucleotides: TGTGCCTGGAGTGATGGGGGATGGGGCTACACCTTC. Protein product: CAWSDGGWGYTF. The J gene is TRBJ1-2, the V gene TRBV30; D possibly corresponds to TRBD1 (5 bases). This CDR3 spans 12 amino acids. Germline CDR1 is GTSNPN and CDR2 is SVGIG (reference sequence). V gave up 1 base and J gave up 8 bases, with 11 bases separating them.

The rearrangement joins TRBV30 to TRBJ2-7, with D possibly TRBD1 on 6 matching bases. The V end was cut by 5 bases, the J end by 1 base, with 12 bases between. Germline assignment: CDR1 GTSNPN and CDR2 SVGIG (reference sequence). The length of the CDR3 is 13 residues. CDR3: CAWVGTHSYEQYF. The CDR3 DNA follows: TGTGCCTGGGTAGGGACACATTCCTACGAGCAGTACTTC.

V gene TRBV11-2 combines with J gene TRBJ1-2; 8 bases map to TRBD1. The CDR3 has 14 amino acids. CDR1 and CDR2 from the germline V gene are SGHAT and FQNNGV. V shed 5 bases and J 4 bases; nucleotides not matched to a gene: 6. CDR3 loop: CASSTPGQAYGYTF. The DNA of the CDR3 is TGTGCCAGCAGCACTCCGGGACAGGCCTATGGCTACACCTTC.

This clone was counted only a few times. CDR3 DNA: TGTGCCTGGAGTGTGAGAGGGGCGGTCTCCTACGAGCAGTACTTC. Residues: CAWSVRGAVSYEQYF. The chain combines TRBV30 with TRBJ2-7, with D perhaps matching TRBD1 or TRBD2 (5 bases each). Germline values: CDR1 GTSNPN, CDR2 SVGIG (reference sequence). The V end was cut by 0 bases, the J end by 0 bases, with 12 bases between. This CDR3 spans 15 amino acids.

The chain uses TRBV2 and TRBJ2-3; D is perhaps TRBD1 (5 bases). The V end lost 6 bases, the J end lost 2 bases, and 24 bases lay between the germline ends. The CDR3 runs to 18 residues. Germline CDR1 is SNHLY and CDR2 is FYNNEI. This CDR3 reads CASSERVFGQGITDTQYF. The CDR3 region has the DNA TGTGCCAGCAGCGAGCGAGTGTTTGGGCAGGGCATCACAGATACGCAGTATTTT.

The chain combines TRBV15 with TRBJ2-1; tentative D call: TRBD2 (6 bases). Germline-derived CDR1 and CDR2 are LNHNV and YYDKDF (reference sequence). The V end lost 2 bases, the J end lost 3 bases, and 11 bases lay between the germline ends. The CDR3 extends over 15 amino acids. The CDR3 protein is CATSRPGGLYNEQFF. CDR3 bases: TGTGCCACCAGCAGACCCGGAGGGCTCTACAATGAGCAGTTCTTC.

The V and J genes are TRBV9 and TRBJ2-7, with D unresolved. Germline CDR1 SGDLS, CDR2 YYNGEE. V lost 3 bases to trimming and J lost 6 bases, with 7 bases between them. The CDR3 totals 11 residues. CDR3 DNA sequence: TGTGCCAGCAGCGCGGGTAGCGAGCAGTACTTC. Translated, it gives CASSAGSEQYF.

The chain carries TRBV27 and TRBJ1-6; a weak D match, TRBD1 (6 bases). The germline gives CDR1 MNHEY, CDR2 SMNVEV (reference sequence). The CDR3 spans 16 residues. Trimming removed 7 bases at V and 7 bases at J, with 20 bases between. CDR3 protein: CASTFATGHLNSPLHF. The CDR3 region has the DNA TGTGCCAGCACCTTTGCGACAGGACACCTGAATTCACCCCTCCACTTT.